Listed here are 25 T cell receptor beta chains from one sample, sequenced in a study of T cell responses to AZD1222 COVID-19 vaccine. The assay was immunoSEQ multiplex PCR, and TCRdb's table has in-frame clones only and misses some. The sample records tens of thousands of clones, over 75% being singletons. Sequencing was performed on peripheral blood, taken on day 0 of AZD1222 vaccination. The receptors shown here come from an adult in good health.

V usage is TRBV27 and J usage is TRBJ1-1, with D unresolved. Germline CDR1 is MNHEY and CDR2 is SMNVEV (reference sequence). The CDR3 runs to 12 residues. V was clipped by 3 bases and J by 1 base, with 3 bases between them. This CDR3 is CASSFGNTEAFF. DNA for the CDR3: TGTGCCAGCAGTTTTGGGAACACTGAAGCTTTCTTT.

The CDR3, as DNA: TGTGCCAGCAGCCTGACACTAGCGGGAGGAGAGACCCAGTACTTC. Amino acid sequence: CASSLTLAGGETQYF. The rearrangement links TRBV5-6 to TRBJ2-5; 12 bases agree with TRBD2. The J segment lost 4 bases and the V segment lost 4 bases, leaving 5 bases of the junction unmatched. This CDR3 spans 15 amino acids. From germline, CDR1 is SGHDT and CDR2 YYEEEE.

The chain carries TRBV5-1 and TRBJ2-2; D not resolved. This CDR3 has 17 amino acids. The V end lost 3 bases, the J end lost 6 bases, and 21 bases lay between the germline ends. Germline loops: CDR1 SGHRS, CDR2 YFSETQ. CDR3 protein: CASSSGVVIGRAGELFF. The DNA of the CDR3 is TGCGCCAGCAGCTCAGGCGTCGTTATAGGGCGCGCCGGGGAGCTGTTTTTT.

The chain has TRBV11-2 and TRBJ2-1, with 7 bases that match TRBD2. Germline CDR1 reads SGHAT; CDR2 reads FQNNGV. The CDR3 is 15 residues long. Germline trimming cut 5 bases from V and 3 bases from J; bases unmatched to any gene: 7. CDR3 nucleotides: TGTGCCAGCAGCCCTCCGGGGGGAGGCTACAATGAGCAGTTCTTC. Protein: CASSPPGGGYNEQFF. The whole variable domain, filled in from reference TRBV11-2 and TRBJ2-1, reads EAGVAQSPRYKIIEKRQSVAFWCNPISGHATLYWYQQILGQGPKLLIQFQNNGVVDDSQLPKDRFSAERLKGVDSTLKIQPAKLEDSAVYLCASSPPGGGYNEQFFGPGTRLTVL.

The CDR3 protein is CASSQRQGGEQYF. Here the CDR3 DNA reads TGTGCCAGCAGCCAGAGACAGGGGGGAGAGCAGTACTTC. The chain has TRBV3-1 (or the pseudogene TRBV3-2) and TRBJ2-7; TRBD1 matches 9 bases. The V and J ends lost 3 bases and 7 bases, in that order; junction bases with no gene match: 4. Germline V gene lookup returns CDR1 LGHDT and CDR2 YNNKEL (reference sequence). The CDR3 has 13 amino acids.

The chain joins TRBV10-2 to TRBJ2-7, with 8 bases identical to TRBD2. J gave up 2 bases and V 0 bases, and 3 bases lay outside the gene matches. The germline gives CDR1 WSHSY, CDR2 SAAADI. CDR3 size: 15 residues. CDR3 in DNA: TGCGCCAGCAGTGAGTCGGGAGCGGGAGCCTACGAGCAGTACTTC. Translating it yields CASSESGAGAYEQYF.

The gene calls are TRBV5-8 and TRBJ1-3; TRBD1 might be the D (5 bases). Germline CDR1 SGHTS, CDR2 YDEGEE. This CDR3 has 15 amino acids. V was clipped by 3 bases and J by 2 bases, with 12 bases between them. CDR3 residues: CASSYGHGAGNTIYF. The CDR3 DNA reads TGTGCCAGCAGCTATGGACACGGCGCTGGAAACACCATATATTTT.

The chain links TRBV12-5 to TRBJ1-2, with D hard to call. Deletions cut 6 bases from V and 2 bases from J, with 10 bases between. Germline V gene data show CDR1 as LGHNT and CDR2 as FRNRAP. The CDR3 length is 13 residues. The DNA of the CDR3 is TGTGCTAGTGGCATAGCCGGCAACTATGGCTACACCTTC. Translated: CASGIAGNYGYTF.

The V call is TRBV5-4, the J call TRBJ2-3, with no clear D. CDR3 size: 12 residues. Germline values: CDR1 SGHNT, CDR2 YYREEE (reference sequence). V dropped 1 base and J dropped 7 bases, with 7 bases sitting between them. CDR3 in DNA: TGTGCCAGCAGCTTGAGGCGGAATACGCAGTATTTT. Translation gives CASSLRRNTQYF.

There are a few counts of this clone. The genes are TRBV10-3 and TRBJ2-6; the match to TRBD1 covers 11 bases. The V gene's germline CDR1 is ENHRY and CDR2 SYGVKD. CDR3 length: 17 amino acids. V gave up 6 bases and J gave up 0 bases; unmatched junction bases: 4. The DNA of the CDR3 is TGTGCCATCAGCCCCGGGACAGGGGGCTCTGGGGCCAACGTCCTGACTTTC. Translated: CAISPGTGGSGANVLTF.

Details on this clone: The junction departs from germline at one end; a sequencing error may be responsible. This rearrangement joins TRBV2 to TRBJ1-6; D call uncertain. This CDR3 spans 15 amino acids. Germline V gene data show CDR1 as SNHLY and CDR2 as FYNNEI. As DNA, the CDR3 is TGTGCCAGCAGGGAAGAACTGAATGGGAATTCACCCCTCCACTTT. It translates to CASREELNGNSPLHF.

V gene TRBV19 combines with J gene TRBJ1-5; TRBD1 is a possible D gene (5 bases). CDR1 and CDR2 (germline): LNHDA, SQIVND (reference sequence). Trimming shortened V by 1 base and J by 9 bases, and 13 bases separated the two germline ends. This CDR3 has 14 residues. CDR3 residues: CASSIVGTSGPQHF. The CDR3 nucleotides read TGTGCCAGTAGTATAGTTGGGACGTCGGGGCCCCAGCATTTT.

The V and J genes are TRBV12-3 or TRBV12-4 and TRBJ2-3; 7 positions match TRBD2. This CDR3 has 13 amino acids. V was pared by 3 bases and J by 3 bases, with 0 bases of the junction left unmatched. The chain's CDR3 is CASSFGRTDTQYF. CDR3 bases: TGTGCCAGCAGTTTCGGGAGGACAGATACGCAGTATTTT.

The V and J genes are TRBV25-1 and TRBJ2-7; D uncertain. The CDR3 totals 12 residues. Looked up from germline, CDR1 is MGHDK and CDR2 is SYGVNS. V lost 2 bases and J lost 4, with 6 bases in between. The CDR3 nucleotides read TGTGCCAGCAGTGAAGTAGGTTACGAGCAGTACTTC. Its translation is CASSEVGYEQYF.

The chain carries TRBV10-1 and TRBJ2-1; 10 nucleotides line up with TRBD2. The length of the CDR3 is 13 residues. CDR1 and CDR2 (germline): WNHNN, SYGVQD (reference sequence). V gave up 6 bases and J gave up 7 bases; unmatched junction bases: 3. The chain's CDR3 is CASRAGLANEQFF. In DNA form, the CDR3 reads TGCGCCAGCAGAGCGGGACTAGCGAATGAGCAGTTCTTC.

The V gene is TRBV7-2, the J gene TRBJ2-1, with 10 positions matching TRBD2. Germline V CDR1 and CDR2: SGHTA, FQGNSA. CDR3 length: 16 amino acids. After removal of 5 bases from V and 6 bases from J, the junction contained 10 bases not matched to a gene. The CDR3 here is CASSPWGASGSNEQFF. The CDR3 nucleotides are TGTGCCAGCAGCCCTTGGGGGGCTAGCGGGAGCAATGAGCAGTTCTTC.

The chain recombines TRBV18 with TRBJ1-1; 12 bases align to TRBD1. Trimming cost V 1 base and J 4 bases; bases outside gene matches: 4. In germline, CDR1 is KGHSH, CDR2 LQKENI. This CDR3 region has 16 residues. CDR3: CASSPQGQGAPTEAFF. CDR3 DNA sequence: TGTGCCAGCTCACCACAGGGACAGGGGGCTCCCACTGAAGCTTTCTTT.

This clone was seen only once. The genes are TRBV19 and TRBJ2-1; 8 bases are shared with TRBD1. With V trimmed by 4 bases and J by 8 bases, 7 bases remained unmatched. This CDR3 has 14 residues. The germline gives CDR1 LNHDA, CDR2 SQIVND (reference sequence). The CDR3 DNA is TGTGCCAGTAGTAACCAGGGGGCGCTTGATGAGCAGTTCTTC. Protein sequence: CASSNQGALDEQFF.

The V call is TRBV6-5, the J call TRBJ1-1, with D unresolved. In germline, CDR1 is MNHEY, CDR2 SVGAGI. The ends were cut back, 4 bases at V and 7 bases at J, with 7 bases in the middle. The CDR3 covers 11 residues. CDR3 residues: CASSLLGEAFF. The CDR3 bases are TGTGCCAGCAGTTTGCTGGGTGAAGCTTTCTTT.

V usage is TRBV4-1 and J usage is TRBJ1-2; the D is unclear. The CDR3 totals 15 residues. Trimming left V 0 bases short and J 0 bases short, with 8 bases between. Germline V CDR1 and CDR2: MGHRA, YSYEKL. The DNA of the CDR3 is TGCGCCAGCAGCCAAGATACAATAACTAACTATGGCTACACCTTC. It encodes CASSQDTITNYGYTF.

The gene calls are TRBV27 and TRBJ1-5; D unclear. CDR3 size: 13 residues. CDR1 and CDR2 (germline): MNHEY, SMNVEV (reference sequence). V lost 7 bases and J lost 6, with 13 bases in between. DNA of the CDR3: TGTGCCAGCAAGGGCGCGGGCGGTCAGCCCCAGCATTTT. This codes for CASKGAGGQPQHF.

In DNA form, the CDR3 reads TGCAGCAGCCTTGGACGGCCAGGTGAAGCTTTCTTT. Amino acids: CSSLGRPGEAFF. The genes are TRBV29-1 and TRBJ1-1; no definite D call. Trimming pared 8 bases from V and 7 bases from J, leaving 17 bases between. The CDR3 has 12 residues. Germline-derived CDR1 and CDR2 are SQVTM and ANQGSEA. The whole variable domain, filled in from reference TRBV29-1 and TRBJ1-1, reads SAVISQKPSRDICQRGTSLTIQCQVDSQVTMMFWYRQQPGQSLTLIATANQGSEATYESGFVIDKFPISRPNLTFSTLTVSNMSPEDSSIYLCSSLGRPGEAFFGQGTRLTVV.

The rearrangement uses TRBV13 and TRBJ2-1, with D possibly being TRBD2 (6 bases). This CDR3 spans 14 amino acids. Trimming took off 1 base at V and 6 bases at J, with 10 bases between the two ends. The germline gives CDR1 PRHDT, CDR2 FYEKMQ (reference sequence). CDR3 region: CASSLESGSNEQFF. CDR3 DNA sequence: TGTGCCAGCAGCTTAGAATCCGGGAGCAATGAGCAGTTCTTC.

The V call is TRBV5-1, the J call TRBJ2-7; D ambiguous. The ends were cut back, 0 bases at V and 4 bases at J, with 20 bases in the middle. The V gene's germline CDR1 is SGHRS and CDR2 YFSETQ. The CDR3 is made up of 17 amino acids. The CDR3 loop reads CASSLGENGMVAYEQYF. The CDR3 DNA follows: TGCGCCAGCAGCTTGGGTGAAAACGGTATGGTGGCTTACGAGCAGTACTTC.

CDR3 nucleotide sequence: TGCAGCGTTGAAGAACTAGCGGGAGTTGCCGATACGCAGTATTTT. It specifies CSVEELAGVADTQYF. The gene calls are TRBV29-1 and TRBJ2-3, with TRBD2 matching over 11 bases. The ends lost 0 bases at V and 6 bases at J; junction bases unmatched: 5. CDR1 and CDR2 from the germline V gene are SQVTM and ANQGSEA. The CDR3 extends over 15 amino acids.